These 16 T cell receptor beta chains were sequenced from one sample in a study of blood T cell repertoires in COVID-19 (dated by TCRdb to the early 2020s). Library preparation was by the immunoSEQ multiplex PCR assay. TCRdb retrieved this table from immuneACCESS and kept in-frame rearrangements only. Not all clones are present; in checked studies, unresolved V genes account for under half, and no reason is known for the remainder. The table for this sample lists 150,000 to 200,000 clones; around 85% of them were counted only once. Jointly, the top ten make up over 3% of the sample. Sequencing was performed on peripheral blood. These receptors all stem from a human donor with acute or convalescent COVID-19. The donor label of this sample is uncertain.

This clone was counted once. The chain couples TRBV6-5 to TRBJ2-6; TRBD2 might be the D (5 bases). Per germline, CDR1 MNHEY and CDR2 SVGAGI. The length of the CDR3 is 15 residues. Trimming shortened V by 0 bases and J by 3 bases, and 6 bases separated the two germline ends. This chain's CDR3 is CASSYSRDGANVLTF. CDR3 bases: TGTGCCAGCAGTTACTCGAGGGATGGGGCCAACGTCCTGACTTTC.

The rearrangement joins TRBV10-3 to TRBJ1-1, with 7 bases aligning to TRBD1. The trim removed 6 bases at V and 1 base at J, leaving 5 bases unmatched. Germline V gene lookup returns CDR1 ENHRY and CDR2 SYGVKD. The CDR3 covers 14 residues. CDR3 sequence: CAISETGRNTEAFF. CDR3 sequence (DNA): TGTGCCATCAGCGAGACAGGGCGGAACACTGAAGCTTTCTTT.

This chain joins TRBV28 and TRBJ2-1, with 7 bases lining up with TRBD1. The germline V gene has CDR1 MDHEN and CDR2 SYDVKM. This CDR3 region has 15 residues. Trimming took 3 bases from V and 1 from J; bases not matched to a gene: 3. In DNA form, the CDR3 reads TGTGCCAGCAGTTTGTACAGGGGATCCTACAATGAGCAGTTCTTC. This sequence encodes CASSLYRGSYNEQFF.

The chain is built from TRBV6-5 and TRBJ2-1; TRBD1 is a possible D gene (6 bases). The CDR3 is 14 amino acids. The germline CDR1 and CDR2 sequences are MNHEY and SVGAGI. V dropped 2 bases and J dropped 7 bases, with 12 bases sitting between them. The CDR3 region is CASSYEQGWNEQFF. CDR3 nucleotide sequence: TGTGCCAGCAGTTACGAACAGGGTTGGAATGAGCAGTTCTTC.

This chain links TRBV24-1 with TRBJ1-1; TRBD1 matches at 11 bases. The V gene end was trimmed by 4 bases and the J gene end by 3 bases; junction bases not matched to a gene: 3. The CDR3 loop spans 15 amino acids. CDR1 is KGHDR, CDR2 SFDVKD, per germline. The CDR3 nucleotides are TGTGCCACCAGTGAGAGGGACAGGGGGGACACTGAAGCTTTCTTT. Protein product: CATSERDRGDTEAFF.

J is TRBJ1-2 and V is TRBV27; 9 nucleotides match TRBD1. Germline V gives CDR1 MNHEY, CDR2 SMNVEV (reference sequence). This CDR3 has 14 amino acids. V shed 6 bases, J shed 5 bases, and the junction held 7 bases outside the gene matches. The CDR3 DNA sequence: TGTGCCAGCAGCCGAACCGGACAGGGGTATGGCTACACCTTC. It yields the protein CASSRTGQGYGYTF.

V is TRBV9 and J is TRBJ1-3; 10 bases match TRBD1. Germline values: CDR1 SGDLS, CDR2 YYNGEE. The CDR3 has 16 residues. V lost 4 bases to trimming and J lost 0 bases; unmatched junction nucleotides: 4. The CDR3 loop is CASSRDRGSSGNTIYF. The DNA of the CDR3 is TGTGCCAGCAGCAGGGACAGGGGAAGCTCTGGAAACACCATATATTTT.

The J gene is TRBJ1-4, the V gene TRBV27; D gene uncertain. The CDR3 is 15 amino acids. V was shortened by 5 bases and J by 4 bases, with 14 bases between the two germline ends. Germline lookup yields CDR1 MNHEY and CDR2 SMNVEV (reference sequence). CDR3 sequence: CASSPSPGFNEKLFF. CDR3 in DNA: TGTGCCAGCAGTCCCAGCCCAGGCTTTAATGAAAAACTGTTTTTT.

The rearrangement joins TRBV6-2 or TRBV6-3 to TRBJ2-1; unclear D gene. Per the germline V gene, CDR1 is MNHEY and CDR2 is SVGEGT. CDR3 length: 15 residues. Trimming took off 5 bases at V and 1 base at J, with 12 bases between the two ends. CDR3 nucleotide sequence: TGTGCCAGCAGTGGCGACTTCAGATCCTACAATGAGCAGTTCTTC. This translates into CASSGDFRSYNEQFF.

The chain is built from TRBV6-1 and TRBJ2-2; 12 bases line up with TRBD2. The CDR3 extends over 17 amino acids. Per the germline V gene, CDR1 is MNHNS and CDR2 is SASEGT. Unmatched junction bases numbered 6, after V lost 4 bases and J lost 3 bases. The CDR3 DNA reads as TGTGCCAGCAGTGCACTAGCGGGGGGCGGGTACACCGGGGAGCTGTTTTTT. Its protein is CASSALAGGGYTGELFF.

This clone was seen once. The same CDR3 also results from other DNA sequences found in this sample. The chain employs TRBV7-3 and TRBJ1-1, with D tentatively TRBD1 (5 bases). The CDR3 sequence is 13 residues long. Trimming removed 5 bases at V and 1 base at J, with 8 bases between. Per the germline V gene, CDR1 is SGHTA and CDR2 is FQGTGA. CDR3 nucleotides: TGTGCCAGCAGCACACAGGAGAACACTGAAGCTTTCTTT. Translating it yields CASSTQENTEAFF. The full variable domain, its missing parts supplied by reference TRBV7-3 and TRBJ1-1, is GAGVSQTPSNKVTEKGKYVELRCDPISGHTALYWYRQSLGQGPEFLIYFQGTGAADDSGLPNDRFFAVRPEGSVSTLKIQRTERGDSAVYLCASSTQENTEAFFGQGTRLTVV.

The rearrangement joins TRBV30 to TRBJ1-3; 7 bases match TRBD1. Germline CDR1 reads GTSNPN; CDR2 reads SVGIG (reference sequence). The CDR3 length is 13 residues. V dropped 4 bases and J dropped 3; count of bases not matched to a gene: 3. CDR3 nucleotides: TGTGCCTGGAATTCAGGGGGTGGAAACACCATATATTTT. It yields the protein CAWNSGGGNTIYF.

The V and J genes are TRBV9 and TRBJ2-3; 7 positions agree with TRBD2. The trim removed 6 bases at V and 2 bases at J, leaving 6 bases unmatched. The CDR3 runs 14 residues. Per the germline V gene, CDR1 is SGDLS and CDR2 is YYNGEE. CDR3 nucleotides: TGTGCCAGCAAGGCGGGGGACCCCACAGATACGCAGTATTTT. This translates into CASKAGDPTDTQYF. Full variable domain (outside the CDR3, taken from reference TRBV9 and TRBJ2-3): DSGVTQTPKHLITATGQRVTLRCSPRSGDLSVYWYQQSLDQGLQFLIQYYNGEERAKGNILERFSAQQFPDLHSELNLSSLELGDSALYFCASKAGDPTDTQYFGPGTRLTVL.

The chain joins TRBV21-1 to TRBJ2-1; the table calls TRBD2, which could not be checked here. TRBV21-1 corresponds to a pseudogene. The length of the CDR3 is 15 residues. The CDR3 loop reads CTSSKQTTLGNEQFF. The DNA of the CDR3 is TGTACCAGCAGCAAACAGACTACCCTCGGTAATGAGCAGTTCTTC.

This chain joins TRBV9 and TRBJ1-2; D call uncertain. V lost 0 bases and J lost 8, with 11 bases in between. Germline-derived CDR1 and CDR2 are SGDLS and YYNGEE. The CDR3 runs 13 residues. The CDR3 protein is CASSVGGPEGYTF. CDR3 coding DNA: TGTGCCAGCAGCGTAGGAGGTCCGGAGGGCTACACCTTC.

The chain links TRBV5-1 to TRBJ2-1; TRBD1 matches at 7 bases. The V gene's germline CDR1 is SGHRS and CDR2 YFSETQ. The CDR3 has 15 residues. V shed 6 bases, J shed 5 bases, and the junction held 11 bases outside the gene matches. CDR3 protein: CASTLPGQRNNEQFF. Written as DNA, the CDR3 is TGCGCCAGCACCCTTCCGGGACAGCGTAACAATGAGCAGTTCTTC.